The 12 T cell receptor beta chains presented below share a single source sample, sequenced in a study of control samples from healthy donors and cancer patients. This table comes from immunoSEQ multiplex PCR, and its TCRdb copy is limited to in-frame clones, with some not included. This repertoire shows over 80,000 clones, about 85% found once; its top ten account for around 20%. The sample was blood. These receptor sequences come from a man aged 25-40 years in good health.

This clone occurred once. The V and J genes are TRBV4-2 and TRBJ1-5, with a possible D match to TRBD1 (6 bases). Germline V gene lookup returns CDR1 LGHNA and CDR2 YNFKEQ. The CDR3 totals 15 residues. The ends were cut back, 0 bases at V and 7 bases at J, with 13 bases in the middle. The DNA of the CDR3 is TGTGCCAGCAGCCAAGAAGGGGGGGAGATCCAGCCCCAGCATTTT. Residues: CASSQEGGEIQPQHF.

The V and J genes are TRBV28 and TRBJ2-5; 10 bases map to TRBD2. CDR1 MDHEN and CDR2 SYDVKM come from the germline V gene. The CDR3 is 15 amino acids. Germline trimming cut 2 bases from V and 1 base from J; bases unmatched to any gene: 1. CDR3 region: CASSLERGGQETQYF. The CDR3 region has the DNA TGTGCCAGCAGTTTAGAGCGGGGGGGCCAAGAGACCCAGTACTTC.

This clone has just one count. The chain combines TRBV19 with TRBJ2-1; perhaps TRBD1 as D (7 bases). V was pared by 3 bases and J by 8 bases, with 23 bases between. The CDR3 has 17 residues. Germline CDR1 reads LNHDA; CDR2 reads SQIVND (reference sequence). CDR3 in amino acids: CASSMAQGSGRWYEQFF. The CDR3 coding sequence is TGTGCCAGTAGTATGGCACAGGGGTCGGGGAGGTGGTATGAGCAGTTCTTC.

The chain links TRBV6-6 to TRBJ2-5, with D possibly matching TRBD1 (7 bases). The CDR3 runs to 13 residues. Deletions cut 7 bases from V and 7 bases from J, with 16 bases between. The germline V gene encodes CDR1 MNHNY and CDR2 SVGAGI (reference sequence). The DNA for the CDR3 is TGTGCCAGCATGGAGGGGGCGCTGGGGACCCAGTACTTC. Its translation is CASMEGALGTQYF.

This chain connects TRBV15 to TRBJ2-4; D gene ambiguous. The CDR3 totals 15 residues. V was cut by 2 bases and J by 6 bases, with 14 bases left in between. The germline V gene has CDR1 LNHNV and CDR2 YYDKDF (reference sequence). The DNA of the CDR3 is TGTGCCACCAGCAGAATATCAAACCCAGGAAACATTCAGTACTTC. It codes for CATSRISNPGNIQYF.

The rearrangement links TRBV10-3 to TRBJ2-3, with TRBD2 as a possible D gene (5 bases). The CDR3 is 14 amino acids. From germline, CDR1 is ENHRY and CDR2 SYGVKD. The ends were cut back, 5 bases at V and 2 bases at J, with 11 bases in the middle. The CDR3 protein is CAISPVRDTDTQYF. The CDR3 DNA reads TGTGCCATCAGTCCCGTGAGGGACACAGATACGCAGTATTTT.

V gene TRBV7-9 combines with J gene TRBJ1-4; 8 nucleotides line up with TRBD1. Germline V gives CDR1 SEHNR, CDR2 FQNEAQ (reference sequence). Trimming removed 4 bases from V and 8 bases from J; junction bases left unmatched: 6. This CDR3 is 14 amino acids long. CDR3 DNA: TGTGCCAGCAGCTCGGACAGGGTGGGAGAAAAACTGTTTTTT. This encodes CASSSDRVGEKLFF.

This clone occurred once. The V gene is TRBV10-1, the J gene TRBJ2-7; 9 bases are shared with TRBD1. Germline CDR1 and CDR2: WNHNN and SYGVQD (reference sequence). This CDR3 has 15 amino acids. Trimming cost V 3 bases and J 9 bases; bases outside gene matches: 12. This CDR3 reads CASSETGTGNKVQYF. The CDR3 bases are TGCGCCAGCAGTGAAACCGGGACAGGGAATAAAGTGCAGTACTTC.

The CDR3 DNA reads TGTGCCAGCAGCCAATACGGCAGGGGGATCTACACCTTC. Translation: CASSQYGRGIYTF. The V gene is TRBV3-1 (or the pseudogene TRBV3-2), the J gene TRBJ1-2; 7 bases line up with TRBD1. The CDR3 length is 13 residues. The germline V gene encodes CDR1 LGHDT and CDR2 YNNKEL (reference sequence). J was trimmed by 10 bases and V by 2 bases; bases with no gene match: 7.

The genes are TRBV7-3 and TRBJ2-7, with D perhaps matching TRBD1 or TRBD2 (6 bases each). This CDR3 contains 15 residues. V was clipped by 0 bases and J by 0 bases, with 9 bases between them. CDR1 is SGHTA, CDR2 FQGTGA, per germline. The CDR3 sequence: CASSLTGGGSYEQYF. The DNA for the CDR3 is TGTGCCAGCAGCTTAACAGGAGGGGGCTCCTACGAGCAGTACTTC.

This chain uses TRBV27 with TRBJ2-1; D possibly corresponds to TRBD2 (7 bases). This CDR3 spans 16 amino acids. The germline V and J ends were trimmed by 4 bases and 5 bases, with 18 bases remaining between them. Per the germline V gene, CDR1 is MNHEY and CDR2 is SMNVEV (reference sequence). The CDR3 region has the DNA TGTGCCAGCAGTTCTCTTGGGGGGGGCTACCACAATGAGCAGTTCTTC. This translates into CASSSLGGGYHNEQFF.

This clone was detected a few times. The DNA for the CDR3 is TGTGCCAGCAGCGTAGATTGGGGGCAGGAGGACGAGCAGTACTTC. It translates to CASSVDWGQEDEQYF. The rearrangement joins TRBV9 to TRBJ2-7; tentative D call: TRBD1 (6 bases). The germline V and J ends were trimmed by 0 bases and 5 bases, with 15 bases remaining between them. The CDR3 has 15 amino acids. Germline V gene data show CDR1 as SGDLS and CDR2 as YYNGEE.